The 3 T cell receptor beta chains in this list originate from one sample, sequenced in a study of post-analysis software for immune sequencing data. Unique molecular identifiers were built into the TCR beta cDNA libraries. TCRdb analysed the PCR reads with MiXCR anew, one entry per CDR3 protein. Of roughly 150,000 distinct CDR3 sequences listed, about 37% are singletons. Source: blood, taken after autologous hematopoietic stem cell transplantation. These TCRs come from a girl between 5 and 17 years old with multiple sclerosis.

This clonotype was detected once. This chain links TRBV5-5 with TRBJ2-3; D uncertain. The CDR3 loop spans 14 amino acids. The V end was cut by 4 bases, the J end by 8 bases, with 17 bases between. Germline lookup yields CDR1 SGHKS and CDR2 YYEKEE (reference sequence). CDR3: CASSLGVAAGTQYF. The CDR3 DNA follows: TGTGCCAGCAGCCTGGGCGTTGCGGCAGGTACGCAGTATTTT. The whole variable domain, remainder taken from reference TRBV5-5 and TRBJ2-3, is DAGVTQSPTHLIKTRGQQVTLRCSPISGHKSVSWYQQVLGQGPQFIFQYYEKEERGRGNFPDRFSARQFPNYSSELNVNALLLGDSALYLCASSLGVAAGTQYFGPGTRLTVL.

The gene calls are TRBV11-2 and TRBJ2-1, with 8 nucleotides matching TRBD2. V was clipped by 4 bases and J by 0 bases; unmatched bases: 14. Germline V gene data show CDR1 as SGHAT and CDR2 as FQNNGV. This CDR3 comprises 19 residues. The CDR3 bases are TGTGCCAGCAGCTCATATCCCAAAAGCGGGAGAGACTCCTACAATGAGCAGTTCTTC. This codes for CASSSYPKSGRDSYNEQFF.

The genes are TRBV7-9 and TRBJ1-5; tentative D call: TRBD1 (6 bases). V lost 1 base and J lost 1, with 11 bases in between. CDR3 length: 16 residues. Germline values: CDR1 SEHNR, CDR2 FQNEAQ (reference sequence). The CDR3 is CASSLGRGESNQPQHF. The CDR3 region has the DNA TGTGCCAGCAGCTTAGGCAGGGGTGAGAGCAATCAGCCCCAGCATTTT.